This T cell receptor (beta chain) was identified in a study of T cells expressing NK-cell markers (dated by TCRdb to about 2020). About the investigation overall: Under 10 donors provided sorted CD3+CD56+NKG2C+, CD3+CD56+NKG2C- and CD3+CD56-NKG2C+ T-cell subsets, whose TCR beta-chain repertoires were profiled. The eight sequenced donors were randomly selected healthy volunteers, three men and five women. Of the eight sequenced donors, seven were found to be HCMV-seropositive and one was found to be HCMV-seronegative. The libraries were sequenced on Illumina HiSeq 2000/2500, MiSeq or NextSeq, producing 2 x 150 bp reads.

The reads were generated on an Illumina HiSeq 2000. The TCR beta cDNA libraries were made using 5'RACE template switching, a step that added both a universal primer site and unique molecular identifiers. cDNA synthesis was primed from the TCR beta constant segment, followed by two successive PCR amplification steps. As for how the authors treated the data: Reads were demultiplexed and grouped by UMI with MIGEC, and clonotypes were assembled and quantified with MiTCR. Only TCR cDNA sequences supported by at least two reads were kept to exclude erroneous sequences. The tcR package was used for downstream repertoire analysis, and clonotypes were matched across fractions by CDR3 nucleotide sequence plus V segment. Antigen specificity was annotated against VDJdb with VDJmatch, allowing one amino acid substitution in CDR3. Once TCRdb had reprocessed the reads, it stored one entry per CDR3 protein sequence and supplied no DNA. The V and J calls follow TCRdb's processing rather than the paper's. This sample's table carries 300,000 to 500,000 distinct CDR3 sequences. Around a tenth of the sample comes from the top ten.

Based on the germline V gene, the CDR1 and CDR2 sequences are SGHRS and YFSETQ. From its cysteine to its phenylalanine, the CDR3 spans 15 amino acids. The DNA sequence is not available. The paper's findings and limits, for the study overall: In more than five donors, the dominant CD3+CD56+NKG2C+ clonotypes were found to rank among the top 10 CD8+ clonotypes and to make up about 1.0-7.5% of CD8+ T cells. Whether the expanded NKG2C-expressing T cell clones were specific for HCMV antigens was left unclear. Those dominant clonotypes were again the most abundant among CD3+CD56-NKG2C+ cells in a handful of donors, at roughly 28.3-65%.

HCMV serostatus was determined by detecting HCMV-specific IgG in serum with a commercial ELISA kit. Ficoll density gradient centrifugation was used to isolate peripheral blood mononuclear cells from blood. With regard to this clonotype: What antigen it recognizes has not been identified.

The receptor chain draws on TRBV5-1 and TRBJ2-1; the D gene TCRdb calls, TRBD2, cannot be checked with no DNA. The sample taken for sequencing was blood T cells: a sorted CD56 or NKG2C T cell subset, CD4+ or CD8+ T cells, or bulk PBMC T cells (not recorded which). The TCR originated in a woman aged 45-60 years in good health. Donor details come from another sample of the same person, matched by shared clones. The CDR3 amino acid sequence is: CASSLVGREAAEQFF.